This T cell receptor beta chain derives from a study of T cell changes during pregnancy in multiple sclerosis. This CDR3 is built from 15 residues. V shed 3 bases, J shed 1 base, and the junction held 4 bases outside the gene matches. The V gene's germline CDR1 is SGDLS and CDR2 YYNGEE. Sequenced by immunoSEQ multiplex PCR; TCRdb stores in-frame clones only, minus some. Of around 70,000 clones in the sample, less than 95% were seen once. The material sequenced was peripheral blood, taken in the second trimester of pregnancy. V usage is TRBV9 and J usage is TRBJ1-2, with 9 bases matching TRBD1. The clonotype was recovered from a female donor with multiple sclerosis, enrolled in a pregnancy study. Here the CDR3 reads CASSARTGDNYGYTF. CDR3 in DNA: TGTGCCAGCAGCGCACGGACAGGGGATAACTATGGCTACACCTTC. Supplemented by reference TRBV9 and TRBJ1-2, the full variable domain reads DSGVTQTPKHLITATGQRVTLRCSPRSGDLSVYWYQQSLDQGLQFLIQYYNGEERAKGNILERFSAQQFPDLHSELNLSSLELGDSALYFCASSARTGDNYGYTFGSGTRLTVV.